The 21 T cell receptor beta chains in this list originate from one sample, sequenced in a study of graft-versus-host responses after intestinal transplantation (dated by TCRdb to the early 2020s). Explained via the paper, the time point label denotes: cells obtained before transplantation from donor or recipient. No cognate antigen is known for these TCRs. The library came from the immunoSEQ multiplex PCR assay. TCRdb's version of the immuneACCESS table is confined to in-frame rearrangements and falls short of the full clone set. An unresolved V gene accounts for under half of the shortfall where checked; the remainder is of unknown origin. Here the sample has about 70,000 clones; approximately 80% occur a single time. 0.39% of the sample goes to the ten largest clones. Sequencing used unstimulated CD4+ T cells sorted from spleen or lymph node cells, obtained before transplant. The receptors were gathered from a human donor who was the organ donor for an intestinal transplant.

The CDR3 DNA reads TGTGCCAGCAGCCCCGGGACTAGCGGGGGGCCAGGTAATGAGCAGTTCTTC. It translates to CASSPGTSGGPGNEQFF. The gene calls are TRBV5-4 and TRBJ2-1; 15 nucleotides align to TRBD2. V was pared by 4 bases and J by 7 bases, with 9 bases of the junction left unmatched. Germline CDR1 is SGHNT and CDR2 is YYREEE (reference sequence). The CDR3 length is 17 residues.

Note on this clone: Different DNA sequences within this sample yield the same CDR3. The rearrangement uses TRBV6-5 and TRBJ2-3; tentatively, D is TRBD2 (5 bases). Germline V gene sequence: CDR1 MNHEY, CDR2 SVGAGI. This CDR3 contains 14 residues. V was trimmed by 0 bases and J by 1 base, leaving 5 bases between them. The CDR3 nucleotides are TGTGCCAGCAGTTACTCGGAGGGCACAGATACGCAGTATTTT. Translated: CASSYSEGTDTQYF.

CDR3 sequence: CASSREGDSNQPQHF. CDR3 bases: TGTGCCAGCAGTCGGGAGGGAGATAGCAATCAGCCCCAGCATTTT. The chain has TRBV2 and TRBJ1-5; D gene ambiguous. Deletions cut 5 bases from V and 0 bases from J, with 11 bases between. CDR1 SNHLY and CDR2 FYNNEI come from the germline V gene. This CDR3 is 15 amino acids long.

This sequence joins TRBV2 and TRBJ1-4, with 12 bases aligning to TRBD1. Germline CDR1 SNHLY, CDR2 FYNNEI. The ends lost 5 bases at V and 7 bases at J; junction bases unmatched: 2. The CDR3 is made up of 14 amino acids. The CDR3 bases are TGTGCCAGCAGTTGGGACAGGGGGCTTGAAAAACTGTTTTTT. This encodes CASSWDRGLEKLFF.

This chain links TRBV11-1 with TRBJ2-1, with D possibly being TRBD2 (6 bases). V dropped 4 bases and J dropped 7 bases, with 14 bases sitting between them. Germline CDR1 SGHAT, CDR2 FQDESV (reference sequence). The CDR3 is 14 amino acids. CDR3 sequence (DNA): TGTGCCAGCAGCTCACTCCCGGGGGTAAATGAGCAGTTCTTC. Amino acids: CASSSLPGVNEQFF.

CDR3 sequence (DNA): TGTGCCAGCAGTCCGAGTGGGGGGGACCAGCCCCAGCATTTT. Its protein product is CASSPSGGDQPQHF. V usage is TRBV6-5 and J usage is TRBJ1-5, with a tentative D call TRBD1 (5 bases). Trimming removed 5 bases at V and 7 bases at J, with 15 bases between. Germline CDR1 and CDR2: MNHEY and SVGAGI. The CDR3 is 14 amino acids.

The J gene is TRBJ1-1, the V gene TRBV16; D perhaps matches TRBD1 (6 bases). Trimming pared 1 base from V and 0 bases from J, leaving 15 bases between. The CDR3 sequence is 17 residues long. CDR1 is KGHSY and CDR2 is FQNENV in the germline V gene. The CDR3, as DNA: TGTGCCAGCAGCCAATTCATACAGGGTGTCATGAACACTGAAGCTTTCTTT. Translating it yields CASSQFIQGVMNTEAFF.

The chain joins TRBV15 to TRBJ1-4; D is unclear. CDR1 and CDR2 from the germline V gene are LNHNV and YYDKDF (reference sequence). The CDR3 runs to 15 residues. V was trimmed by 2 bases and J by 3 bases, leaving 10 bases between them. The CDR3 reads CATSRPPRANEKLFF. The CDR3 bases are TGTGCCACCAGCAGACCACCTAGAGCTAATGAAAAACTGTTTTTT.

This clone was seen only a few times. The chain employs TRBV7-2 and TRBJ2-5, with 7 bases aligning to TRBD2. CDR1 is SGHTA and CDR2 is FQGNSA in the germline V gene. With V trimmed by 1 base and J by 4 bases, 3 bases remained unmatched. The CDR3 totals 14 residues. The CDR3 nucleotides are TGTGCCAGCAGCTTAGTGGGGGGGAGAGAGACCCAGTACTTC. This gives the protein CASSLVGGRETQYF.

The genes are TRBV29-1 and TRBJ2-1, with 15 nucleotides matching TRBD2. Germline V gene sequence: CDR1 SQVTM, CDR2 ANQGSEA. This CDR3 spans 14 amino acids. After removal of 7 bases from V and 7 bases from J, the junction contained 5 bases not matched to a gene. The CDR3 nucleotides read TGCAGCGGCGGACTAGCGGGGGGGCCTAATGAGCAGTTCTTC. Translating gives CSGGLAGGPNEQFF.

The chain joins TRBV7-3 to TRBJ2-6; D perhaps matches TRBD1 (5 bases). This CDR3 comprises 16 residues. The ends were cut back, 0 bases at V and 3 bases at J, with 9 bases in the middle. Germline CDR1 and CDR2: SGHTA and FQGTGA. The CDR3 spells CASSLTGAGGANVLTF. The CDR3 DNA reads TGTGCCAGCAGCTTAACTGGGGCTGGTGGGGCCAACGTCCTGACTTTC.

The chain carries TRBV28 and TRBJ1-1, with D perhaps TRBD1 (5 bases). Germline CDR1 MDHEN, CDR2 SYDVKM. The CDR3 sequence is 14 residues long. V was trimmed by 5 bases and J by 4 bases, leaving 14 bases between them. The CDR3 DNA reads TGTGCCAGCAGTAACGCAGGGTTTATCACTGAAGCTTTCTTT. Amino acids: CASSNAGFITEAFF.

This chain links TRBV29-1 with TRBJ1-2; 8 nucleotides line up with TRBD1. Trimming cost V 5 bases and J 4 bases; bases outside gene matches: 9. Germline assignment: CDR1 SQVTM and CDR2 ANQGSEA. CDR3 length: 14 amino acids. CDR3 residues: CSVSETGAVYGYTF. CDR3 bases: TGCAGCGTTTCCGAGACAGGGGCAGTCTATGGCTACACCTTC.

The chain uses TRBV4-1 and TRBJ2-1; D call uncertain. Germline loops: CDR1 MGHRA, CDR2 YSYEKL. This CDR3 is 16 amino acids long. V lost 1 base to trimming and J lost 8 bases, with 18 bases between them. CDR3 bases: TGCGCCAGCAGCCAAGGTTCCCCTACCCGCCCCGATGAGCAGTTCTTC. Its protein is CASSQGSPTRPDEQFF.

The chain employs TRBV15 and TRBJ1-2; D is unclear. The CDR3 covers 14 residues. Trimming took 2 bases from V and 4 from J, leaving 11 bases between them. The germline V gene has CDR1 LNHNV and CDR2 YYDKDF (reference sequence). As DNA, the CDR3 is TGTGCCACCAGCAGACCCAAGCCCGGCTATGGCTACACCTTC. Protein: CATSRPKPGYGYTF.

The chain couples TRBV2 to TRBJ2-5; 12 bases agree with TRBD2. This CDR3 comprises 16 residues. V lost 1 base and J lost 5; bases outside the gene matches: 5. Germline loops: CDR1 SNHLY, CDR2 FYNNEI. The CDR3: CASSEDQLAGGETQYF. CDR3 sequence (DNA): TGTGCCAGCAGTGAAGATCAACTAGCGGGGGGTGAGACCCAGTACTTC.

V and J are TRBV23-1 and TRBJ1-6, with 9 nucleotides matching TRBD1. TRBV23-1 is sorted into the ORF group, with uncertain function. Trimming cost V 8 bases and J 7 bases; bases outside gene matches: 6. The CDR3 runs to 14 residues. CDR3 in amino acids: CASGRDRDNSPLHF. The CDR3 nucleotides read TGCGCCAGCGGGCGGGACAGGGACAATTCACCCCTCCACTTT.

The rearrangement joins TRBV27 to TRBJ2-3, with 11 bases matching TRBD2. Germline-derived CDR1 and CDR2 are MNHEY and SMNVEV (reference sequence). Losses at the gene ends were 4 bases for V and 2 bases for J; bases not matched to a gene: 5. The CDR3 length is 16 residues. CDR3 nucleotides: TGTGCCAGCAGTTCGGGACTAGCGGTATACACAGATACGCAGTATTTT. Translating gives CASSSGLAVYTDTQYF.

The gene calls are TRBV28 and TRBJ2-3; no definite D call. Germline assignment: CDR1 MDHEN and CDR2 SYDVKM. The CDR3 extends over 13 amino acids. V lost 4 bases and J lost 6, with 11 bases in between. As DNA, the CDR3 is TGTGCCAGCAGTTCCCCAGCGCGGGATACGCAGTATTTT. Translated: CASSSPARDTQYF.

V and J are TRBV4-1 and TRBJ2-2; 11 positions agree with TRBD1. Per the germline V gene, CDR1 is MGHRA and CDR2 is YSYEKL. J was trimmed by 4 bases and V by 0 bases; bases with no gene match: 7. The CDR3 consists of 18 residues. The CDR3 DNA sequence: TGCGCCAGCAGCCAAGACGGACAGGGGGCGGTGGGCACCGGGGAGCTGTTTTTT. Encoded protein: CASSQDGQGAVGTGELFF.

The chain recombines TRBV6-1 with TRBJ2-3, with 8 bases aligning to TRBD2. The CDR3 is 16 amino acids. Germline V lookup: CDR1 MNHNS, CDR2 SASEGT. Trimming took 4 bases from V and 4 from J; bases not matched to a gene: 10. The DNA for the CDR3 is TGTGCCAGCAGTGTCTTCGGGACTAGAGGGGCAGATACGCAGTATTTT. Residues: CASSVFGTRGADTQYF.